This TCR beta chain appears in the sequencing data of a study of blood T cell repertoires in COVID-19. For the study at large: The United States, Italy and Spain were the sources of the acute and convalescent COVID-19 samples. T cells, B-cell-depleted T cells, or PBMCs provided the cDNA or gDNA that served as material.

Methods used by the authors: Estimation of nucleated cell counts was performed using reference gene primer amplification. TCRdb's copy holds only in-frame clones and misses some; the assay was immunoSEQ multiplex PCR. V, J and clone size are taken as reported in that table, and D and trimming were inferred from the DNA itself. The sample shows fewer than 250,000 clones, more than 70% of them seen only once. Between the trimmed V and J ends, which lost 4 bases and 3 bases, there was a span of 13 bases. This CDR3 is 14 amino acids long. Germline assignment: CDR1 MDHEN and CDR2 SYDVKM. The origin of this receptor is a man aged 50-59 years with active or convalescent COVID-19. Specimen: peripheral blood. The rearrangement uses TRBV28 and TRBJ2-7; perhaps TRBD2 as D (5 bases). This CDR3 is CASSSASGVYEQYF. The CDR3 DNA is TGTGCCAGCAGTTCTGCAAGCGGAGTCTACGAGCAGTACTTC. The full variable domain, rest sourced from reference TRBV28 and TRBJ2-7, is DVKVTQSSRYLVKRTGEKVFLECVQDMDHENMFWYRQDPGLGLRLIYFSYDVKMKEKGDIPEGYSVSREKKERFSLILESASTNQTSMYLCASSSASGVYEQYFGPGTRLTVT.